Each of the 21 T cell receptor beta chains below was sequenced from the same sample in a study of T-cell reconstitution after alpha-beta-depleted transplantation in children (dated by TCRdb to 2016 to 2018). The treatment or condition label, as the study defines it: allogeneic hematopoietic cell transplantation with graft depleted of TCRalphabeta T cells and CD19 B cells. Receptor amplification or capture employed PCR. Reads for this sample came from an Illumina HiSeq 2500. Molecular barcoding was employed in the preparation of TCR libraries, with unique molecular identifiers being used to normalize TCRbeta repertoire quantification. The raw public data were reprocessed by TCRdb itself: fastp quality trimming at Q25, MiXCR clonotype calling, in-frame beta chains only. Rows matching on CDR3 protein sequence are summarized as one entry with the most common DNA and genes. The sample table contains almost 500,000 distinct CDR3 sequences; only one count was recorded for roughly a tenth of them. The ten most abundant clones make up approximately 2% of the sample.

This specimen consisted of PBMCs, obtained before TCRalphabeta/CD19-depleted stem cell transplant. These receptors all come from a child between 2 and 9 years old with inherited bone marrow failure, due to receive a stem cell transplant.

This clonotype was picked up many times. The chain recombines TRBV24-1 with TRBJ2-1; D perhaps matches TRBD1 (6 bases). Germline CDR1 is KGHDR and CDR2 is SFDVKD. The CDR3 consists of 13 residues. V lost 8 bases and J lost 4, with 11 bases in between. CDR3 DNA: TGTGCCACCACGGCAGGGGAGTACAATGAGCAGTTCTTC. Protein sequence: CATTAGEYNEQFF.

This clonotype has ten or more counts. The V gene is TRBV7-2, the J gene TRBJ2-5; maybe TRBD2 (6 bases). The germline V and J ends were trimmed by 5 bases and 5 bases, with 24 bases remaining between them. Germline V CDR1 and CDR2: SGHTA, FQGNSA. The CDR3 has 17 residues. This CDR3 reads CASSQYGRSGWGETQYF. CDR3 sequence (DNA): TGTGCCAGCAGCCAATATGGGAGGTCAGGCTGGGGGGAGACCCAGTACTTC.

The V gene is TRBV5-6, the J gene TRBJ2-6, with D unclear. Trimming stripped 0 bases from V and 0 bases from J, with 7 bases between. The CDR3 spans 16 residues. From germline, CDR1 is SGHDT and CDR2 YYEEEE. This CDR3 reads CASSLDRRSGANVLTF. In nucleotides, the CDR3 is TGTGCCAGCAGCTTGGACAGACGCTCTGGGGCCAACGTCCTGACTTTC.

The chain uses TRBV10-3 and TRBJ2-7, with 7 bases matching TRBD1. Losses at the gene ends were 2 bases for V and 0 bases for J; bases not matched to a gene: 7. The CDR3 runs 16 residues. Germline V gives CDR1 ENHRY, CDR2 SYGVKD. The CDR3 DNA follows: TGTGCCATCAGTGAGGGGGACAGCTTACTCTCCTACGAGCAGTACTTC. Its translation: CAISEGDSLLSYEQYF.

At least ten counts were recorded for this clonotype. This chain joins TRBV24-1 and TRBJ2-7, with TRBD1 matching 9 bases. The CDR3 extends over 15 amino acids. Per the germline V gene, CDR1 is KGHDR and CDR2 is SFDVKD. V dropped 3 bases and J dropped 2; count of bases not matched to a gene: 4. The CDR3 nucleotides are TGTGCCACCAGTGATACGGGACAGGGTCCCTACGAGCAGTACTTC. This sequence encodes CATSDTGQGPYEQYF.

Concerning this clonotype itself: This could be a read error, since a much larger clone is one nucleotide away. This chain links TRBV6-2 or TRBV6-3 with TRBJ1-1; 8 bases map to TRBD1. V trimming: 6 bases; J trimming: 4 bases; junction bases outside the gene matches: 4. The CDR3 is 13 residues long. Germline V gene lookup returns CDR1 MNHEY and CDR2 SVGEGT. The CDR3 sequence is CASRTGVPTEAFF. The CDR3 DNA sequence: TGTGCCAGCAGGACAGGGGTCCCCACTGAAGCTTTCTTT.

V usage is TRBV29-1 and J usage is TRBJ1-1, with no clear D. This CDR3 has 13 amino acids. V lost 1 base, J lost 4 bases, and 10 bases lay in between. Germline V gene data show CDR1 as SQVTM and CDR2 as ANQGSEA. Written as DNA, the CDR3 is TGCAGCGTTGAAGGTGCGGTCCGCACTGAAGCTTTCTTT. Translating it yields CSVEGAVRTEAFF. Complete variable domain (other parts from reference TRBV29-1 and TRBJ1-1): SAVISQKPSRDICQRGTSLTIQCQVDSQVTMMFWYRQQPGQSLTLIATANQGSEATYESGFVIDKFPISRPNLTFSTLTVSNMSPEDSSIYLCSVEGAVRTEAFFGQGTRLTVV.

V usage is TRBV18 and J usage is TRBJ2-7; 12 bases line up with TRBD2. CDR3 length: 14 residues. The germline gives CDR1 KGHSH, CDR2 LQKENI. V lost 4 bases to trimming and J lost 5 bases; unmatched junction nucleotides: 3. The CDR3 reads CASSRLAGDDEQYF. CDR3 bases: TGTGCCAGCTCACGACTAGCGGGGGACGACGAGCAGTACTTC.

This clonotype was recorded at least ten times. V usage is TRBV15 and J usage is TRBJ2-7; 8 positions match TRBD2. With V trimmed by 4 bases and J by 3 bases, 5 bases remained unmatched. The CDR3 contains 14 residues. The germline V gene encodes CDR1 LNHNV and CDR2 YYDKDF (reference sequence). The CDR3 sequence: CATSMGLDFYEQYF. The DNA for the CDR3 is TGTGCCACCAGCATGGGACTAGATTTCTACGAGCAGTACTTC.

This clonotype was recorded at least ten times. The chain uses TRBV4-3 and TRBJ2-1; 8 bases map to TRBD2. With V trimmed by 0 bases and J by 8 bases, 6 bases remained unmatched. The germline V gene has CDR1 LGHNA and CDR2 YSLEER. This CDR3 spans 15 amino acids. CDR3 protein: CASSQDAGGGYEQFF. Here the CDR3 DNA reads TGCGCCAGCAGCCAAGATGCGGGAGGTGGCTATGAGCAGTTCTTC.

This clonotype occurred a few times. The chain uses TRBV11-2 and TRBJ2-1; TRBD2 aligns across 8 bases. J gave up 8 bases and V 0 bases, and 9 bases lay outside the gene matches. Germline loops: CDR1 SGHAT, CDR2 FQNNGV. The CDR3 is 16 amino acids. CDR3 sequence (DNA): TGTGCCAGCAGCTTAGAGCTAGCGGGCCCTTGGCATGAGCAGTTCTTC. Its translation: CASSLELAGPWHEQFF.

Concerning this clonotype: This may come from a read error, since a much larger clone is one base off. As DNA, the CDR3 is TGTGCCAGCAACCCAAGGGGACTAGCGGTCTACAATGAGCAGTTCTTC. Encoded protein: CASNPRGLAVYNEQFF. The J gene is TRBJ2-1, the V gene TRBV5-6, with 11 bases matching TRBD2. From germline, CDR1 is SGHDT and CDR2 YYEEEE. This CDR3 has 16 residues. J gave up 3 bases and V 6 bases, and 8 bases lay outside the gene matches.

This clonotype was observed at least ten times. The chain combines TRBV5-1 with TRBJ2-6; the D gene is possibly TRBD1 (6 bases). Trimming stripped 4 bases from V and 0 bases from J, with 17 bases between. The CDR3 runs 18 residues. CDR1 is SGHRS, CDR2 YFSETQ, per germline. The CDR3 sequence: CASSPLPGVSSGANVLTF. The DNA of the CDR3 is TGCGCCAGCAGCCCCCTGCCAGGGGTCAGCTCTGGGGCCAACGTCCTGACTTTC.

The chain has TRBV29-1 and TRBJ2-3; TRBD1 matches at 9 bases. Unmatched junction bases numbered 8, after V lost 6 bases and J lost 1 base. The CDR3 spans 15 residues. The germline CDR1 and CDR2 sequences are SQVTM and ANQGSEA. The CDR3 spells CSVPPTGGRTDTQYF. CDR3 sequence (DNA): TGCAGCGTCCCACCGACAGGGGGGCGCACAGATACGCAGTATTTT.

This clonotype was recorded many times. The J gene is TRBJ1-3, the V gene TRBV11-2; unclear D gene. The CDR3 loop spans 15 amino acids. CDR1 SGHAT and CDR2 FQNNGV come from the germline V gene. Trimming stripped 0 bases from V and 2 bases from J, with 8 bases between. The CDR3 DNA is TGTGCCAGCAGCTTAGAGCCGGCGGCTGGAAACACCATATATTTT. It is translated as CASSLEPAAGNTIYF.

This clonotype was picked up many times. The CDR3 region has the DNA TGTGCCAGCAGTTTATTGGCCGGTTTCACCGGGGAGCTGTTTTTT. Protein product: CASSLLAGFTGELFF. This rearrangement joins TRBV12-3 or TRBV12-4 to TRBJ2-2; D gene unclear. The CDR3 loop spans 15 amino acids. V lost 2 bases and J lost 4, with 11 bases in between.

This clonotype occurred many times. V is TRBV4-3 and J is TRBJ2-3, with TRBD2 as a possible D gene (6 bases). The length of the CDR3 is 16 residues. Trimming shortened V by 4 bases and J by 0 bases, and 14 bases separated the two germline ends. The germline V gene encodes CDR1 LGHNA and CDR2 YSLEER. This CDR3 reads CASSPLSGTSTDTQYF. DNA for the CDR3: TGCGCCAGCAGCCCACTTAGCGGAACTAGCACAGATACGCAGTATTTT.

CDR3 bases: TGTGCCAGCAGTTTGATTCAGGGGGTGACCTACAATGAGCAGTTCTTC. Translating it yields CASSLIQGVTYNEQFF. The chain uses TRBV28 and TRBJ2-1, with 7 bases matching TRBD1. The CDR3 is 16 residues long. With V trimmed by 3 bases and J by 2 bases, 7 bases remained unmatched. Germline V gene data show CDR1 as MDHEN and CDR2 as SYDVKM.

Note on this clonotype: A much larger clone sits a single nucleotide away, making a read error possible. V and J are TRBV6-1 and TRBJ2-5; D gene uncertain. There are 15 residues in the CDR3. Germline loops: CDR1 MNHNS, CDR2 SASEGT. The CDR3 DNA reads as TGTGCCAGCGCGAACCGCGCGTGGAGCCAAGAGACCCAGAACTTC. Residues: CASANRAWSQETQNF.

This clonotype was seen only a few times. The CDR3 sequence is CASSVGTSGPDTQYF. The CDR3 DNA is TGTGCCAGCAGCGTCGGGACTAGCGGGCCAGATACGCAGTATTTT. The V call is TRBV7-9, the J call TRBJ2-3, with TRBD2 matching over 12 bases. This CDR3 has 15 residues. V shed 5 bases and J 4 bases; nucleotides not matched to a gene: 4. Germline V gives CDR1 SEHNR, CDR2 FQNEAQ (reference sequence). The whole variable domain, filled in from reference TRBV7-9 and TRBJ2-3, reads DTGVSQNPRHKITKRGQNVTFRCDPISEHNRLYWYRQTLGQGPEFLTYFQNEAQLEKSRLLSDRFSAERPKGSFSTLEIQRTEQGDSAMYLCASSVGTSGPDTQYFGPGTRLTVL.

This chain connects TRBV29-1 to TRBJ1-1; a possible D gene is TRBD1 (6 bases). Deletions cut 7 bases from V and 1 base from J, with 13 bases between. This CDR3 contains 13 residues. The germline CDR1 and CDR2 sequences are SQVTM and ANQGSEA. In DNA, the CDR3 is TGCAGCGCCGGAAGGGGGGGGAACACTGAAGCTTTCTTT. This translates into CSAGRGGNTEAFF.